One sample yielded the 18 T cell receptor beta chains listed below, sequenced in a study of blood T cell repertoires in COVID-19. Some clones are missing from TCRdb's copy, which holds only in-frame ones; the method was immunoSEQ multiplex PCR. The sample lists fewer than 90,000 clones, roughly 87% occurring once. The sample taken for sequencing was peripheral blood. Receptors originate from a male donor with acute or convalescent COVID-19.

The chain carries TRBV7-2 and TRBJ2-1; 7 bases are shared with TRBD2. The CDR3 spans 16 residues. From germline, CDR1 is SGHTA and CDR2 FQGNSA. Trimming took 1 base from V and 3 from J; bases not matched to a gene: 6. CDR3 nucleotides: TGTGCCAGCAGCTTAGTCGGGACTACTGTCTACAATGAGCAGTTCTTC. It encodes CASSLVGTTVYNEQFF.

In its sample, this clone was seen once. The CDR3 protein is CASSYSIDGPYEQYF. DNA of the CDR3: TGTGCCAGCAGTTACTCCATCGATGGCCCCTACGAGCAGTACTTC. The chain couples TRBV6-5 to TRBJ2-7; D not certain. CDR3 length: 15 residues. Germline assignment: CDR1 MNHEY and CDR2 SVGAGI. V was trimmed by 0 bases and J by 2 bases, leaving 11 bases between them.

The J gene is TRBJ2-7, the V gene TRBV28; 7 positions match TRBD1. The CDR3 loop spans 16 amino acids. Germline trimming cut 4 bases from V and 0 bases from J; bases unmatched to any gene: 9. Germline assignment: CDR1 MDHEN and CDR2 SYDVKM. The CDR3 spells CASSSPGQISSYEQYF. As DNA, the CDR3 is TGTGCCAGCAGTTCGCCGGGACAGATTTCCTCCTACGAGCAGTACTTC.

The chain joins TRBV29-1 to TRBJ1-2; TRBD1 matches 7 bases. The CDR3 length is 12 residues. Germline values: CDR1 SQVTM, CDR2 ANQGSEA. With V trimmed by 7 bases and J by 0 bases, 2 bases remained unmatched. The CDR3 is CSAGTANYGYTF. The CDR3 DNA follows: TGCAGCGCAGGGACAGCTAACTATGGCTACACCTTC.

This clone was recorded once. The V and J genes are TRBV27 and TRBJ2-3; 11 positions agree with TRBD2. From germline, CDR1 is MNHEY and CDR2 SMNVEV (reference sequence). This CDR3 has 16 residues. V was clipped by 5 bases and J by 0 bases; unmatched bases: 4. Written as DNA, the CDR3 is TGTGCCAGCAGTCTAGCGGGGGGCTCTAGCACAGATACGCAGTATTTT. Translated, it gives CASSLAGGSSTDTQYF.

The chain employs TRBV6-5 and TRBJ1-2; D is undetermined. This CDR3 spans 16 amino acids. The V and J ends lost 0 bases and 6 bases respectively, with 17 bases between them. Germline V CDR1 and CDR2: MNHEY, SVGAGI. CDR3 sequence reads: CASSYSRGSLGHGYTF. Written as DNA, the CDR3 is TGTGCCAGCAGTTACTCAAGAGGGAGTTTGGGCCATGGCTACACCTTC.

The V call is TRBV6-5, the J call TRBJ1-2, with D perhaps matching TRBD1 (6 bases). Trimming cost V 6 bases and J 7 bases, with 18 bases left between them. Germline values: CDR1 MNHEY, CDR2 SVGAGI. The CDR3 is 14 residues long. The CDR3 region has the DNA TGTGCCAGCAGGTCCAGGGGAGTAGTTGGTGGCTACACCTTC. Protein sequence: CASRSRGVVGGYTF.

V is TRBV27 and J is TRBJ2-7; 7 bases match TRBD1. After removal of 5 bases from V and 2 bases from J, the junction contained 9 bases not matched to a gene. There are 15 residues in the CDR3. CDR1 MNHEY and CDR2 SMNVEV come from the germline V gene (reference sequence). The CDR3 DNA reads as TGTGCCAGCAGTCTCATCCGGGACAGCACCTACGAGCAGTACTTC. Translated: CASSLIRDSTYEQYF.

The chain combines TRBV2 with TRBJ1-5, with no clear D. Trimming removed 3 bases from V and 4 bases from J, with 7 bases in between. The CDR3 sequence is 13 residues long. Germline CDR1 reads SNHLY; CDR2 reads FYNNEI. CDR3 amino acids: CASSERENQPQHF. The CDR3 DNA is TGTGCCAGCAGTGAGAGAGAAAATCAGCCCCAGCATTTT. Full variable domain (outside the CDR3, taken from reference TRBV2 and TRBJ1-5): EPEVTQTPSHQVTQMGQEVILRCVPISNHLYFYWYRQILGQKVEFLVSFYNNEISEKSEIFDDQFSVERPDGSNFTLKIRSTKLEDSAMYFCASSERENQPQHFGDGTRLSIL.

This clone was detected a few times. The J gene is TRBJ1-3, the V gene TRBV30; a possible D gene is TRBD1 (5 bases). V dropped 0 bases and J dropped 7 bases, with 16 bases sitting between them. The CDR3 loop spans 15 amino acids. Per germline, CDR1 GTSNPN and CDR2 SVGIG (reference sequence). The CDR3 nucleotides are TGTGCCTGGAGTGTACCCCAAGCAGGGAAGAACACCATATATTTT. The encoded protein is CAWSVPQAGKNTIYF.

The genes are TRBV5-6 and TRBJ1-4; the match to TRBD1 covers 10 bases. Germline V gives CDR1 SGHDT, CDR2 YYEEEE. V lost 0 bases to trimming and J lost 0 bases; unmatched junction nucleotides: 5. The CDR3 covers 18 residues. CDR3 sequence: CASSLATGGYSTNEKLFF. The CDR3 bases are TGTGCCAGCAGCTTGGCGACAGGGGGCTATTCAACTAATGAAAAACTGTTTTTT.

This chain connects TRBV20-1 to TRBJ1-3; possibly TRBD1 for D (6 bases). CDR3 size: 13 residues. Germline CDR1 and CDR2: DFQATT and SNEGSKA (reference sequence). V was cut by 3 bases and J by 4 bases, with 10 bases left in between. CDR3 nucleotide sequence: TGCAGTGCTAGTCCAGGGGACGGAAACACCATATATTTT. Translation gives CSASPGDGNTIYF.

The J gene is TRBJ2-7, the V gene TRBV5-1, with 7 bases fitting TRBD1. This CDR3 comprises 13 residues. Germline values: CDR1 SGHRS, CDR2 YFSETQ. The junction had 1 base not matched to a gene; V was cut back by 1 base and J by 3 bases. The CDR3 spells CASSLTGVYEQYF. For the CDR3, the DNA is TGCGCCAGCAGCTTGACAGGGGTCTACGAGCAGTACTTC.

The V gene is TRBV5-8, the J gene TRBJ2-3, with 10 bases lining up with TRBD1. Germline V CDR1 and CDR2: SGHTS, YDEGEE. The CDR3 length is 15 residues. V lost 4 bases and J lost 6; bases outside the gene matches: 8. The CDR3 reads CASSDRQGARDTQYF. Here the CDR3 DNA reads TGTGCCAGCAGCGATAGACAGGGGGCTAGGGATACGCAGTATTTT.

The chain uses TRBV19 and TRBJ1-1, with 9 positions matching TRBD1. Germline CDR1 and CDR2: LNHDA and SQIVND (reference sequence). V was clipped by 9 bases and J by 11 bases; unmatched bases: 13. The CDR3 loop spans 13 amino acids. In DNA, the CDR3 is TGTGCCAGCGGGACAGGGATGCCGCCGCGGGCTTTCTTT. This gives the protein CASGTGMPPRAFF.

V is TRBV19 and J is TRBJ1-6; tentative D call: TRBD1 (6 bases). Per germline, CDR1 LNHDA and CDR2 SQIVND (reference sequence). V was shortened by 5 bases and J by 5 bases, with 10 bases between the two germline ends. The CDR3 has 14 residues. CDR3: CASSRGQNNSPLHF. The CDR3 nucleotides are TGTGCCAGTAGTCGAGGACAGAATAATTCACCCCTCCACTTT.

The V call is TRBV7-8, the J call TRBJ2-7; 12 nucleotides match TRBD1. CDR3 size: 17 residues. Germline CDR1 and CDR2: SGHVS and FQNEAQ. The junction had 13 bases not matched to a gene; V was cut back by 4 bases and J by 6 bases. The DNA for the CDR3 is TGTGCCAGCAGCTCCGGGACAGGGGGCGGTGGGACGATCGAGCAGTACTTC. Its protein product is CASSSGTGGGGTIEQYF. Using reference TRBV7-8 and TRBJ2-7 for the parts outside the CDR3, the full variable domain is GAGVSQSPRYKVAKRGQDVALRCDPISGHVSLFWYQQALGQGPEFLTYFQNEAQLDKSGLPSDRFFAERPEGSVSTLKIQRTQQEDSAVYLCASSSGTGGGGTIEQYFGPGTRLTVT.

This sequence joins TRBV5-1 and TRBJ1-2; D is unresolved. V gave up 7 bases and J gave up 2 bases, with 12 bases separating them. Germline V lookup: CDR1 SGHRS, CDR2 YFSETQ. This CDR3 has 13 residues. The CDR3, as DNA: TGCGCCAGCGCCCCGTCTAGCAACTATGGCTACACCTTC. Translation: CASAPSSNYGYTF. The full variable domain, its missing parts supplied by reference TRBV5-1 and TRBJ1-2, is KAGVTQTPRYLIKTRGQQVTLSCSPISGHRSVSWYQQTPGQGLQFLFEYFSETQRNKGNFPGRFSGRQFSNSRSEMNVSTLELGDSALYLCASAPSSNYGYTFGSGTRLTVV.